Here is one T cell receptor beta chain with its context. This record belongs to a study of shared T cell receptors in the human thymus. Repertoires were generated with immunoSEQ multiplex PCR, while TCRdb's copy carries only in-frame clones and drops some. The table includes hundreds of thousands of clones, 70% to 90% detected once. The CDR3 totals 16 residues. The V segment lost 0 bases and the J segment 8 bases; nucleotides outside the gene matches: 7. CDR1 SGHDT and CDR2 YYEEEE come from the germline V gene. The same sample was also used in a study of human thymus T cells. That study reports: Healthy Finnish infants having corrective surgery for congenital heart defects served as donors. Corrective cardiac surgery supplied the resected thymus tissue. The authors found apparently biased V and J gene usage in thymic and blood repertoires. A high degree of thymic repertoire overlap among unrelated individuals was reported in related research.

Sequenced material: thymocytes. This TCR derives from a boy in the first two years of life with a congenital heart defect. The chain carries TRBV5-6 and TRBJ2-1; 11 bases fit TRBD2. The CDR3 DNA reads TGTGCCAGCAGCTTGGGAACTAGCGGGAGTTTGGATGAGCAGTTCTTC. Amino acids: CASSLGTSGSLDEQFF. Combining the CDR3 with reference TRBV5-6 and TRBJ2-1 gives the whole variable domain DAGVTQSPTHLIKTRGQQVTLRCSPKSGHDTVSWYQQALGQGPQFIFQYYEEEERQRGNFPDRFSGHQFPNYSSELNVNALLLGDSALYLCASSLGTSGSLDEQFFGPGTRLTVL.